These 4 T cell receptor beta chains share one sample of origin, sequenced in a study of breast tumors, draining lymph nodes, adjacent tissues (dated by TCRdb to the mid-2010s). Library preparation was by multiplex PCR. The sample was run on an Illumina HiSeq 2000. The public sequencing data were trimmed at Q25 with fastp and processed into clonotypes with MiXCR by TCRdb, which kept only in-frame beta chains. Identical CDR3 proteins give one entry, which carries the most common genes and DNA. In all, the sample holds about 15,000 distinct CDR3 sequences, and approximately 42% of those were seen once. The ten largest clones represent approximately 12% of the sample. Sample: tumor-adjacent breast tissue. Receptors originate from a female donor with breast cancer. Some clones in this sample may be carry-over from other donors' samples.

The V and J genes are TRBV7-2 and TRBJ1-2; D is unclear. The CDR3 totals 13 residues. Per germline, CDR1 SGHTA and CDR2 FQGNSA. V was pared by 3 bases and J by 4 bases, with 9 bases between. The DNA of the CDR3 is TGTGCCAGCAGCTTGGGCAAAGGCTATGGCTACACCTTC. Its protein product is CASSLGKGYGYTF.

Relative to its sample, this clonotype is medium-sized. This sequence joins TRBV5-1 and TRBJ1-3, with D perhaps TRBD1 (6 bases). Germline V CDR1 and CDR2: SGHRS, YFSETQ. V lost 4 bases to trimming and J lost 2 bases, with 10 bases between them. This CDR3 region has 14 residues. The CDR3 DNA is TGCGCCAGCAGCGAGGGGGTAACTGGAAACACCATATATTTT. This codes for CASSEGVTGNTIYF.

This chain uses TRBV5-8 with TRBJ2-7, with no clear D. The germline V and J ends were trimmed by 6 bases and 7 bases, with 14 bases remaining between them. This CDR3 comprises 12 residues. Germline values: CDR1 SGHTS, CDR2 YDEGEE. The CDR3 loop is CASTTRATEQYF. The CDR3 DNA reads TGTGCCAGCACCACGCGAGCGACGGAGCAGTACTTC.

By sample share, this clonotype is medium-sized (0.01 to 0.1%). The V gene is TRBV20-1, the J gene TRBJ1-2; D gene ambiguous. Trimming took 3 bases from V and 1 from J, leaving 15 bases between them. Per the germline V gene, CDR1 is DFQATT and CDR2 is SNEGSKA (reference sequence). CDR3 length: 15 amino acids. The CDR3 nucleotides are TGCAGTGCTAGCCCTGCAGGTTCGGGTAACTATGGCTACACCTTC. Amino acids: CSASPAGSGNYGYTF.